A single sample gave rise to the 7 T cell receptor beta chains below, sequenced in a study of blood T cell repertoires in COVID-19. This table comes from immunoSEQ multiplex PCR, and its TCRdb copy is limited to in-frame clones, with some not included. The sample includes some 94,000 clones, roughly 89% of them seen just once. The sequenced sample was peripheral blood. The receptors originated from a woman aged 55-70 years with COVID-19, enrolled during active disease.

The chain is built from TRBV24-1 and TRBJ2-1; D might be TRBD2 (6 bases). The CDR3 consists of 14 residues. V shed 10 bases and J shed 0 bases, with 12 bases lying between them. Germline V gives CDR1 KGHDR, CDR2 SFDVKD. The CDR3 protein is CATGGGGSYNEQFF. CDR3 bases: TGTGCCACGGGGGGTGGAGGCTCCTACAATGAGCAGTTCTTC.

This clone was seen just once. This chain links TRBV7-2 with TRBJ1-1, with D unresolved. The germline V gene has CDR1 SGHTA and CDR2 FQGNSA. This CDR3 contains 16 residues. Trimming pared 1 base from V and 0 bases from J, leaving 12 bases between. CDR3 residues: CASSLEMLSMNTEAFF. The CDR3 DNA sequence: TGTGCCAGCAGCTTAGAGATGTTAAGCATGAACACTGAAGCTTTCTTT.

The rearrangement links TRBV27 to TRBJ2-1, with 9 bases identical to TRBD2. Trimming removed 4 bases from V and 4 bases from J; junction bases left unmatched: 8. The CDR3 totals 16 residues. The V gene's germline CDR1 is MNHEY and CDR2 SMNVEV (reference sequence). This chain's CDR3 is CASSYRGGAGYNEQFF. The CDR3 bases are TGTGCCAGCAGTTATCGCGGGGGGGCGGGGTACAATGAGCAGTTCTTC.

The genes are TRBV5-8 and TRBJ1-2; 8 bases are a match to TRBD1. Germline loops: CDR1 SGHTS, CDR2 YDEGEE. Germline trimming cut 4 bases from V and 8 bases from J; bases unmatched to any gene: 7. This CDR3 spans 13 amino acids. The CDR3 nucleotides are TGTGCCAGCAGCCATATACAGGGGGAGGGCTACACCTTC. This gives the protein CASSHIQGEGYTF.

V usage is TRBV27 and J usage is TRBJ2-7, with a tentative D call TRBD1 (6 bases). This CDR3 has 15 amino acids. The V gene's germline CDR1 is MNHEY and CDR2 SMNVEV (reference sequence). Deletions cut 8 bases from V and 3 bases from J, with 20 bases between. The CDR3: CASPQPGRGYYEQYF. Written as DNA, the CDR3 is TGTGCCAGCCCCCAACCGGGCAGGGGATACTACGAGCAGTACTTC.

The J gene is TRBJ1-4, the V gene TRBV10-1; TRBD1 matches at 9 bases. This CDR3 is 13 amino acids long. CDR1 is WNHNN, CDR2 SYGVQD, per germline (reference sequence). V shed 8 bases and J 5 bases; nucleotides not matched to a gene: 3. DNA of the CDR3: TGCGCCAGCCGACAGGGGGGAAATGAAAAACTGTTTTTT. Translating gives CASRQGGNEKLFF.

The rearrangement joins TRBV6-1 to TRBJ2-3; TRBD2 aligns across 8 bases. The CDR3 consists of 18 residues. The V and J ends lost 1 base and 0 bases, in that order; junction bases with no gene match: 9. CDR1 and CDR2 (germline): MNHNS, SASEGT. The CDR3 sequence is CASSEEGLAGHSTDTQYF. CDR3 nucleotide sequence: TGTGCCAGCAGTGAAGAGGGGCTAGCGGGCCATAGCACAGATACGCAGTATTTT.